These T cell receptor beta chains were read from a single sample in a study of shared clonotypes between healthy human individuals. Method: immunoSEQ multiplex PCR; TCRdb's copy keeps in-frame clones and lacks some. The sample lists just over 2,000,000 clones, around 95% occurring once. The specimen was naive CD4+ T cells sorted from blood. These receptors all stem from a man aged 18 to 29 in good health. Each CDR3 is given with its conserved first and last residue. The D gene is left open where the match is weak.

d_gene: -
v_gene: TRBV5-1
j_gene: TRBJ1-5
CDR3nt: TGCGCCACCTACAGCTTGGGGGGTCAGCCCCAGCATTTT
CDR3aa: CATYSLGGQPQHF

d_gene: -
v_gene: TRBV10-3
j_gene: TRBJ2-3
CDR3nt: TGTGCCATCAGCGGAGCTGGAGATACGCAGTATTTT
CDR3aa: CAISGAGDTQYF

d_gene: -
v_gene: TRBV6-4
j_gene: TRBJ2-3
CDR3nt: TGTGCCTCCCCAACCACCCGGGAGGATACGCAGTATTTT
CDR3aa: CASPTTREDTQYF

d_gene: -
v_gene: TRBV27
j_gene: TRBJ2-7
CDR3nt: TGTGCCAGCAGCCGTATTCATAAGGCAGGGCCCGAGCAGTACTTC
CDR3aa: CASSRIHKAGPEQYF

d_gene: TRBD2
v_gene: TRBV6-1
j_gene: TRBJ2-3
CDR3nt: TGTGCCAGCGGGACTAGCGGGGGGAGTATAGATACGCAGTATTTT
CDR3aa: CASGTSGGSIDTQYF

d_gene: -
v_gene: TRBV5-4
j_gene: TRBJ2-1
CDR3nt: TGTGCCAGCAGCTTGGGTGGTTACTACAATGAGCAGTTCTTC
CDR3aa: CASSLGGYYNEQFF

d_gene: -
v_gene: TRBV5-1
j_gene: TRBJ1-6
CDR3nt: TGCGCCAGCAGCTTGGCCGCGGGGGCAAGAGATAATTCACCCCTCCACTTT
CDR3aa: CASSLAAGARDNSPLHF

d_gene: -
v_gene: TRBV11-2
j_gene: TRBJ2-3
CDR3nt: TGTGCCAGCAGCTTAGCCGGAGGGAAAACCACAGATACGCAGTATTTT
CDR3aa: CASSLAGGKTTDTQYF

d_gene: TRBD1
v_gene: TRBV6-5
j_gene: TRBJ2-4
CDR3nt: TGTGCCAGCAGTCCCGGACAGGGAAACATTCAGTACTTC
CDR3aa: CASSPGQGNIQYF

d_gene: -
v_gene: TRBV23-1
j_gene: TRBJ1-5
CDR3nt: TGCGCCAGCAGACCAGGGGATCGTGGGGTATGCAATCAGCCCCAGCATTTT
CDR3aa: CASRPGDRGVCNQPQHF

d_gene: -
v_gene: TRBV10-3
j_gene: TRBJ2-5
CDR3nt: TGTGCCATCAGTGCTAGCAGTCAAGAGACCCAGTACTTC
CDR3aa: CAISASSQETQYF